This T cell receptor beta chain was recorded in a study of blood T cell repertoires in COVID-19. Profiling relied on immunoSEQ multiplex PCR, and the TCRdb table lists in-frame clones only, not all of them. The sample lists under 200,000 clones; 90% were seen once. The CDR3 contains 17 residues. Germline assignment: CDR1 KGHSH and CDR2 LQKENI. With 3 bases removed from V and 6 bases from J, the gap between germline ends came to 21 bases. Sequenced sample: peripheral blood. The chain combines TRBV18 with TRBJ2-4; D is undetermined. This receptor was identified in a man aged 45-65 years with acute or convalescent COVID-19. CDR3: CASSPSERSSLRNIQYF. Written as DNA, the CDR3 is TGTGCCAGCTCACCTAGTGAACGTTCAAGCCTGAGAAACATTCAGTACTTC.